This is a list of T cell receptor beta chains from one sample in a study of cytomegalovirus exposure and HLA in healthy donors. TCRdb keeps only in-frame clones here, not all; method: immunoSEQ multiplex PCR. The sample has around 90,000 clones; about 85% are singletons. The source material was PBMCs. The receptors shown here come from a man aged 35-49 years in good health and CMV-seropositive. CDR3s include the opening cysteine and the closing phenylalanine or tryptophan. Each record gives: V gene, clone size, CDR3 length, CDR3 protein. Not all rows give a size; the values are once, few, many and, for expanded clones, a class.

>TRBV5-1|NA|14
CASRSGNPTDTQYF
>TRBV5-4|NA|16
CASSLSGGAGTGELFF
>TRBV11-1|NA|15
CASVSRLAGNNEQFF
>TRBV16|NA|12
CASSPNRGGYTF
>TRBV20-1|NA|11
CSAGTGETQYF
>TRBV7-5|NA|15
CASPNIAGYTGELFF
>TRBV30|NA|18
CAWSTSRTVSRGHEKLFF
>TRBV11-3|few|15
CASERTGSTNYGYTF
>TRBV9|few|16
CASSAPRASDFDEQFF
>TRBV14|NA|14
CASSQGLAGGPLFF
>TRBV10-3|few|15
CAISESLQGEETQYF
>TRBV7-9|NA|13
CASSQGGEETQYF
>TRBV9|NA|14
CASSVAIQGYEQYF
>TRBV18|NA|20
CASSPRHPSGKFANTGELFF
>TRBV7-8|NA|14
CASSSGGPNYGYTF
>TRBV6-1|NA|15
CASSEGREGAETQYF
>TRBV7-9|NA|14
CASSSGLAGHEQYF
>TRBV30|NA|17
CAWSDGRGGLAYNAQFF
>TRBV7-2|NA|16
CASSLNRLAGDNEQFF
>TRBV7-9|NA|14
CSSSPRDRLREQYF
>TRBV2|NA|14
CASGQGLSNEKLFF
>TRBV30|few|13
CAWRGLAIGELFF
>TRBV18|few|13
CASSPPPGQQPHF
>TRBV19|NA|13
CATTLRRLYEQYF
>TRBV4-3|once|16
CASSQDGRVFNTEAFF
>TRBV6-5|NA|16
CASSYSGGQGHYGYTF
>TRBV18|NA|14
CASSLRSREDEQFF
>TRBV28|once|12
CASSITGYEQYF
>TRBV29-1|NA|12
CSARGGGETQYF
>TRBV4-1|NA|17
CASSQAPQTGGRYGYTF
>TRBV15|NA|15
CATSRDRGSGDTQYF
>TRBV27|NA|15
CASAPTGQGYEKLFF
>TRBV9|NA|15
CASSVEGLAGGELFF
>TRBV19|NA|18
CASSIANRGLLAKNIQYF
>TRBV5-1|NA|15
CASSLDSGLTREQFF
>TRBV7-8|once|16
CASSLRQGAVNTEAFF
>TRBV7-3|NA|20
CASSQAPGVRDSRSYNEQFF
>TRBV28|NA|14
CASRTGEGNEKLFF
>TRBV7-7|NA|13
CASSLAGAYEQYF
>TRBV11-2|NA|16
CASSSRQGVAGNTIYF
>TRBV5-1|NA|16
CASGREGRADRSEQFF
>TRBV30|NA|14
CAWSVPGQGYEQYF
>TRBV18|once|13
CASSPRGDQPQHF
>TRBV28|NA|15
CASSFGAGEGYEQYF
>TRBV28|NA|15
CASSLDSATNEKLFF
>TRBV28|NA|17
CASSLPRQVSSYNEQFF
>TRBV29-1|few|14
CSVTGRATNEKLFF
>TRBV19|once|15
CASRRKQDPNTEAFF
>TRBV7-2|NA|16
CASSRSAGGPLDTQYF
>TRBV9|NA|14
CASSVEVWQNEQFF
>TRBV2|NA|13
CASSVQGTGELFF
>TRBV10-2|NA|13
CASSQGNNYGYTF
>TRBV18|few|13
CASSQQGNQPQHF
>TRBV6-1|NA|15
CASSRQGGGTGELFF
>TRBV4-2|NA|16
CASSQDVGDLREKLFF
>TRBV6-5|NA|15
CASSYSSVANEKLFF
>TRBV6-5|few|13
CASNSASSYEQYF
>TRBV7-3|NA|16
CASSLGRGLAQETQYF
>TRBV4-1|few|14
CASSQAQYTGELFF